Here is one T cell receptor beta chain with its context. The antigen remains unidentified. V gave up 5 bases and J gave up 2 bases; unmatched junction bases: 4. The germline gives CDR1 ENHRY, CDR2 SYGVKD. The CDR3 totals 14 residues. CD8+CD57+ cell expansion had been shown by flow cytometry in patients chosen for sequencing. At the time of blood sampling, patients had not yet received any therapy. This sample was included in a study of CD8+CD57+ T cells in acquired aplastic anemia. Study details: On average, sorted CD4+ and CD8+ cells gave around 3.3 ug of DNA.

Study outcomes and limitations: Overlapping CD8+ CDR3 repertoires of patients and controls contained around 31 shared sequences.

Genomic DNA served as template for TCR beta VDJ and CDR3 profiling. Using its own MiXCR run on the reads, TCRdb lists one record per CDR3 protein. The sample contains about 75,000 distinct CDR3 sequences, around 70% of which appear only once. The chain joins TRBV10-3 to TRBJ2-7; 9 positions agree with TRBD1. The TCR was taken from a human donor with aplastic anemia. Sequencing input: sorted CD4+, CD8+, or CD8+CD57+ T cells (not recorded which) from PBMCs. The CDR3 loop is CAISRGTGPYEQYF. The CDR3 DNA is TGTGCCATCAGTCGGGGGACAGGGCCCTACGAGCAGTACTTC.